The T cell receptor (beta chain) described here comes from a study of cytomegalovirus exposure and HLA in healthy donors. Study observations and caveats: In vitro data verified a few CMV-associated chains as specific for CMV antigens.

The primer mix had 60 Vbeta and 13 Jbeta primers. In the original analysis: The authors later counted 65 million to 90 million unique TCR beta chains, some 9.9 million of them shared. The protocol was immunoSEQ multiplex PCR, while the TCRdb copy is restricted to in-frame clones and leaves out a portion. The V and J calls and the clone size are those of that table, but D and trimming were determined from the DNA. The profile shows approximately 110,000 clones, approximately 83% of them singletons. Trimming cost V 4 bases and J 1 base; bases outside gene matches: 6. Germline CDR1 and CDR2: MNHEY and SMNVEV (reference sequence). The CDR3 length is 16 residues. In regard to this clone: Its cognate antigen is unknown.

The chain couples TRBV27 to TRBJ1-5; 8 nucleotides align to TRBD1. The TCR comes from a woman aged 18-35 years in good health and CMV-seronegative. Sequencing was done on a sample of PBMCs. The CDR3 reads CASSSDREGSNQPQHF. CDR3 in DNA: TGTGCCAGCAGTTCGGACAGGGAAGGGAGCAATCAGCCCCAGCATTTT.